Described below is a single T cell receptor (beta chain) sequence and its context. The data stem from a study of technical replicates of blood from a few donors. The assay was immunoSEQ multiplex PCR, and TCRdb's table has in-frame clones only and misses some. Of 45,000 to 55,000 clones listed, 94% are singletons. The CDR3 is 15 residues long. Unmatched junction bases numbered 5, after V lost 2 bases and J lost 4 bases. Germline CDR1 ENHRY, CDR2 SYGVKD. The V call is TRBV10-3, the J call TRBJ1-2; 9 nucleotides agree with TRBD1. The TCR comes from a human donor in good health. Sequencing was done on a sample of T cells isolated from PBMCs. CDR3 protein: CAISEGDRVPYGYTF. The CDR3 coding sequence is TGTGCCATCAGTGAGGGGGACAGGGTCCCCTATGGCTACACCTTC.